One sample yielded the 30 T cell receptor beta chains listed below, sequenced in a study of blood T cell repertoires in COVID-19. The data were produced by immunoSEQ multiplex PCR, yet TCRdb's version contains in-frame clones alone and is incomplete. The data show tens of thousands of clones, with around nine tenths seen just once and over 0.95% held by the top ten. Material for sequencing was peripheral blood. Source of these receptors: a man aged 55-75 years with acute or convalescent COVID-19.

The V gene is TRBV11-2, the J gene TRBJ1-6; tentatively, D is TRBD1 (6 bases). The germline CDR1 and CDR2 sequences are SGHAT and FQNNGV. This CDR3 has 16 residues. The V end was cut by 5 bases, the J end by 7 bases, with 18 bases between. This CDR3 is CASSRGGHIGNSPLHF. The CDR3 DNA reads TGTGCCAGCAGCCGGGGGGGCCACATCGGGAATTCACCCCTCCACTTT.

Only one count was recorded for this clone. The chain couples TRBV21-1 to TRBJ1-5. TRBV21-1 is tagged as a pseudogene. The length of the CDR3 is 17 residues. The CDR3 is CASPTLLVLRGNQPQHF. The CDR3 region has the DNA TGTGCCAGCCCAACTCTCCTTGTGCTACGGGGCAATCAGCCCCAGCATTTT.

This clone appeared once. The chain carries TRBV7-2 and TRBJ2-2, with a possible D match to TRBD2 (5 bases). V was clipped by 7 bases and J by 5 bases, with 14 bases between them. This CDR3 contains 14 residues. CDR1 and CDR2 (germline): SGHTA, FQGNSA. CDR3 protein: CASTLWGATGELFF. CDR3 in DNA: TGTGCCAGCACCCTGTGGGGAGCTACCGGGGAGCTGTTTTTT.

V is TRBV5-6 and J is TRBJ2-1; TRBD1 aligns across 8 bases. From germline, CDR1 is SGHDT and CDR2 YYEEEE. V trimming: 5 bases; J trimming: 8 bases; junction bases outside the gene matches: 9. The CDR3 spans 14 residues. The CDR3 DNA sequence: TGTGCCAGCAGTTCACCCGGGACAGGATATGAGCAGTTCTTC. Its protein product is CASSSPGTGYEQFF.

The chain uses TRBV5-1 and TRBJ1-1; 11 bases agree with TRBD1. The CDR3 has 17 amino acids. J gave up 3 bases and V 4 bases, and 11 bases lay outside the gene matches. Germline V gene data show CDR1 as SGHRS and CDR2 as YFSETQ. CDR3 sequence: CASSAGQGAFIDTEAFF. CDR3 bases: TGCGCCAGCAGCGCCGGACAGGGGGCCTTCATTGACACTGAAGCTTTCTTT. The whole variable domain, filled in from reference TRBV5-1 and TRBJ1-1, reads KAGVTQTPRYLIKTRGQQVTLSCSPISGHRSVSWYQQTPGQGLQFLFEYFSETQRNKGNFPGRFSGRQFSNSRSEMNVSTLELGDSALYLCASSAGQGAFIDTEAFFGQGTRLTVV.

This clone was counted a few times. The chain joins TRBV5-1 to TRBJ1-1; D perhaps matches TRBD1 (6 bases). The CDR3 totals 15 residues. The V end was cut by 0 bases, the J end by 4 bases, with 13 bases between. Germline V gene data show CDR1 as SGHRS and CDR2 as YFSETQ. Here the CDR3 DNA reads TGCGCCAGCAGCTTGGTTCCACAGGGTGGCACTGAAGCTTTCTTT. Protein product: CASSLVPQGGTEAFF.

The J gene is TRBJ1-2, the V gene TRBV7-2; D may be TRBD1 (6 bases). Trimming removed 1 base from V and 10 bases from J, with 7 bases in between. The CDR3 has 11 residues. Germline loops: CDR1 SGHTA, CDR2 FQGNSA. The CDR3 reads CASSLVGAYTF. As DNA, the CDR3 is TGTGCCAGCAGCTTAGTGGGGGCCTACACCTTC.

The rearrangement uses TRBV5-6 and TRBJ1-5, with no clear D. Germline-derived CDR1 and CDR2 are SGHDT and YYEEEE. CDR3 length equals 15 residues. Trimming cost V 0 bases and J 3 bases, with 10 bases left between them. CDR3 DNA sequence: TGTGCCAGCAGCTTGGCTGGGCAAATCAATCAGCCCCAGCATTTT. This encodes CASSLAGQINQPQHF.

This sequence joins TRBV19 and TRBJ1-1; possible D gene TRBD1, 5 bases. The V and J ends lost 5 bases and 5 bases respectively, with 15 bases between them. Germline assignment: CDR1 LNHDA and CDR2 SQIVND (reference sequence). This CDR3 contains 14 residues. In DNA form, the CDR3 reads TGTGCCAGTAGTTCTAGCGGGGGGAGAACTGAAGCTTTCTTT. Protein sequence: CASSSSGGRTEAFF.

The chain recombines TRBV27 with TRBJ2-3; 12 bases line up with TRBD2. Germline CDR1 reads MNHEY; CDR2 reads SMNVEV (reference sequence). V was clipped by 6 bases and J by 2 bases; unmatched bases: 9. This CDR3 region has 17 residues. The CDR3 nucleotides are TGTGCCAGCAGCCGCGCCACTAGCGGGGGGTACACAGATACGCAGTATTTT. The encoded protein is CASSRATSGGYTDTQYF.

In nucleotides, the CDR3 is TGTGCCAGTAGTATTGGGACAGGGCAACAAGAGACCCAGTACTTC. This encodes CASSIGTGQQETQYF. The chain recombines TRBV19 with TRBJ2-5; 9 bases are shared with TRBD1. The germline gives CDR1 LNHDA, CDR2 SQIVND (reference sequence). V dropped 3 bases and J dropped 2; count of bases not matched to a gene: 4. The CDR3 runs to 15 residues.

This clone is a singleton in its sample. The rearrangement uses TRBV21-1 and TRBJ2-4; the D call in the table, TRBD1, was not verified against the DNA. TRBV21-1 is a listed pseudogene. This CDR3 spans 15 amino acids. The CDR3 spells CASSTDRFGKNIQYF. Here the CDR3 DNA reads TGTGCCAGCAGCACCGACAGGTTTGGAAAAAACATTCAGTACTTC.

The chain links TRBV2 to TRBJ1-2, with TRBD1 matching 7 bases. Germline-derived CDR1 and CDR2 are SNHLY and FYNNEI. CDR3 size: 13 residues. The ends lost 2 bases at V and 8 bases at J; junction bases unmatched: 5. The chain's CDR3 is CASSETGAEGYTF. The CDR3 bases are TGTGCCAGCAGTGAAACAGGGGCGGAAGGCTACACCTTC.

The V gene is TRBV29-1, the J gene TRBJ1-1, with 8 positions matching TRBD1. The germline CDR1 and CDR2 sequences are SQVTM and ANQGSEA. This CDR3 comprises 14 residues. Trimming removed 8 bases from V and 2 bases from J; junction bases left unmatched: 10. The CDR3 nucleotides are TGCAGCTGTCAGGGGGCGATTACAAACACTGAAGCTTTCTTT. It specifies CSCQGAITNTEAFF.

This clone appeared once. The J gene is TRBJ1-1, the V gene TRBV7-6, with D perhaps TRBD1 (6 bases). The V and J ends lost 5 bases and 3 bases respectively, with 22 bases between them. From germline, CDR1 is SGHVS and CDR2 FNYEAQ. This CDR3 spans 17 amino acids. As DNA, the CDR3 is TGTGCCAGCAGCCTAAGGGTCCAGGGGATAGGTGACACTGAAGCTTTCTTT. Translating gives CASSLRVQGIGDTEAFF.

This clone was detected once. For the CDR3, the DNA is TGTGCCAGCAGCGTAGCTGGCCAGGGTACTTCACCCCTCCACTTT. It encodes CASSVAGQGTSPLHF. The genes are TRBV9 and TRBJ1-6; weak D call: TRBD1 (5 bases). The length of the CDR3 is 15 residues. Trimming stripped 0 bases from V and 9 bases from J, with 13 bases between. CDR1 is SGDLS and CDR2 is YYNGEE in the germline V gene.

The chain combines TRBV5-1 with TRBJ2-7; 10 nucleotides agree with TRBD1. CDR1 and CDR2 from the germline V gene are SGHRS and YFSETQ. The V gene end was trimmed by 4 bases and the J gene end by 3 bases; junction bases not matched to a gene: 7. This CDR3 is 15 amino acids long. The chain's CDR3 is CASSISGQGFYEQYF. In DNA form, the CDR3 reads TGCGCCAGCAGCATTTCGGGACAGGGGTTCTACGAGCAGTACTTC.

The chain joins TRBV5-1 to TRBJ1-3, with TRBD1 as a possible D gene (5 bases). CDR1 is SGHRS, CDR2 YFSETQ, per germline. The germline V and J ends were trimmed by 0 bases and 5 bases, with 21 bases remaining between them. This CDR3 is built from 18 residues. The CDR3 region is CASSLALTADTQRNTIYF. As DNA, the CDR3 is TGCGCCAGCAGCTTGGCTTTGACAGCCGATACCCAGAGAAACACCATATATTTT.

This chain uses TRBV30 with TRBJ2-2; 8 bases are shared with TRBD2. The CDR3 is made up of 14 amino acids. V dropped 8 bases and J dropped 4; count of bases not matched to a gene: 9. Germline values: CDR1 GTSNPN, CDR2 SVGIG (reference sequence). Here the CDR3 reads CAMAGGGFTGELFF. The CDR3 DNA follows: TGTGCCATGGCCGGCGGGGGGTTCACCGGGGAGCTGTTTTTT.

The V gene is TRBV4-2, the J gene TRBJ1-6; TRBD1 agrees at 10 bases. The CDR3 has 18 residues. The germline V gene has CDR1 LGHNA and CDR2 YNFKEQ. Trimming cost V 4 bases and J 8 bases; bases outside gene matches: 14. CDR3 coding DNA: TGTGCCAGCAGCCTAAGCCCTCGGCCGGGACAGGGGCATTCACCCCTCCACTTT. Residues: CASSLSPRPGQGHSPLHF.

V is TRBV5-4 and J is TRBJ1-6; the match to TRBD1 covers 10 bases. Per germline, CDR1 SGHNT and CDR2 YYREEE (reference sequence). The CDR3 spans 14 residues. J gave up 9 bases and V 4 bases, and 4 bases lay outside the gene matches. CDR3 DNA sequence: TGTGCCAGCAGCAACCGGGACAGGGGTTCACCCCTCCACTTT. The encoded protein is CASSNRDRGSPLHF.

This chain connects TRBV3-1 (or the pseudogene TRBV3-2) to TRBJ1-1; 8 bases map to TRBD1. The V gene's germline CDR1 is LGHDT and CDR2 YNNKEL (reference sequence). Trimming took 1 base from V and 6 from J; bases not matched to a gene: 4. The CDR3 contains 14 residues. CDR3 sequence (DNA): TGTGCCAGCAGCCAAGCGACAGGGGCTGCTGAAGCTTTCTTT. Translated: CASSQATGAAEAFF.

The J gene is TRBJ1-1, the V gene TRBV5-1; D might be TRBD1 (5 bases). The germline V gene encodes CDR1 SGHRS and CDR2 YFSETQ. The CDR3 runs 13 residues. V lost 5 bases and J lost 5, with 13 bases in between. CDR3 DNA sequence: TGCGCCAGCAGATCGGGGGGAGGAACTGAAGCTTTCTTT. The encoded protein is CASRSGGGTEAFF.

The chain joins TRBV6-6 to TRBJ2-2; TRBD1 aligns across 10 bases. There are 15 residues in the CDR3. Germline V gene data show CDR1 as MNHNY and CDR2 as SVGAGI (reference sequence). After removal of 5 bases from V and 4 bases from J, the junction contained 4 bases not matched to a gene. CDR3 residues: CASSPGTGATGELFF. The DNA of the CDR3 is TGTGCCAGCAGTCCCGGGACAGGGGCCACCGGGGAGCTGTTTTTT.

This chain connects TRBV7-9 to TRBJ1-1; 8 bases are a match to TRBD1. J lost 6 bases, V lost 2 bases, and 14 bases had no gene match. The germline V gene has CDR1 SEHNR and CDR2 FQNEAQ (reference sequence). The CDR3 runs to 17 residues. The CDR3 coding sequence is TGTGCCAGCAGCTTACCAAGGGGGGACAGGAGGGTTCCTGAAGCTTTCTTT. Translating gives CASSLPRGDRRVPEAFF.

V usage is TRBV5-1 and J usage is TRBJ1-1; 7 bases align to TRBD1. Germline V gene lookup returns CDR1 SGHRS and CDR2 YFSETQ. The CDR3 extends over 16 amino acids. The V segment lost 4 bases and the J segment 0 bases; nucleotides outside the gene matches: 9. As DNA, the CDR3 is TGCGCCAGCAGCGGAAAGGGACAGACAATGAACACTGAAGCTTTCTTT. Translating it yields CASSGKGQTMNTEAFF. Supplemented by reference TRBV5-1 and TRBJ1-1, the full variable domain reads KAGVTQTPRYLIKTRGQQVTLSCSPISGHRSVSWYQQTPGQGLQFLFEYFSETQRNKGNFPGRFSGRQFSNSRSEMNVSTLELGDSALYLCASSGKGQTMNTEAFFGQGTRLTVV.

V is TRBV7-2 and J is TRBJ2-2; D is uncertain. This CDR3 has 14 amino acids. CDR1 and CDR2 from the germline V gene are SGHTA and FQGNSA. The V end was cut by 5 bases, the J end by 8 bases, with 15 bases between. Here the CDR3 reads CASSESTSLGELFF. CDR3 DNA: TGTGCCAGCAGCGAAAGTACATCCCTTGGGGAGCTGTTTTTT.

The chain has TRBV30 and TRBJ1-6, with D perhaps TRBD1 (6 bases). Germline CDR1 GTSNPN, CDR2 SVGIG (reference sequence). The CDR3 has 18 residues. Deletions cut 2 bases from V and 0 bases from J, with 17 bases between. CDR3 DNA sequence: TGTGCCTGGAGTAAAGGGCTCCAGGGGAGCTCCTATAATTCACCCCTCCACTTT. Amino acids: CAWSKGLQGSSYNSPLHF.

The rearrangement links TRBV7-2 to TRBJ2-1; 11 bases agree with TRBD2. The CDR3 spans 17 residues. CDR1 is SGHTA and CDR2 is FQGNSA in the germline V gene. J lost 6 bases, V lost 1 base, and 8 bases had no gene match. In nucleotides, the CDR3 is TGTGCCAGCAGCTTAGGAGTTGGTAGCGGGGGGGCCAATGAGCAGTTCTTC. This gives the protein CASSLGVGSGGANEQFF.

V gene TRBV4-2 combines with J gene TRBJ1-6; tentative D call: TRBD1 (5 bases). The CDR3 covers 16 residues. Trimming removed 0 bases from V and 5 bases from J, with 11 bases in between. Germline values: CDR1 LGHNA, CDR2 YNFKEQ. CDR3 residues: CASSQERRGHNSPLHF. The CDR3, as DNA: TGTGCCAGCAGCCAAGAAAGGAGGGGACATAATTCACCCCTCCACTTT.